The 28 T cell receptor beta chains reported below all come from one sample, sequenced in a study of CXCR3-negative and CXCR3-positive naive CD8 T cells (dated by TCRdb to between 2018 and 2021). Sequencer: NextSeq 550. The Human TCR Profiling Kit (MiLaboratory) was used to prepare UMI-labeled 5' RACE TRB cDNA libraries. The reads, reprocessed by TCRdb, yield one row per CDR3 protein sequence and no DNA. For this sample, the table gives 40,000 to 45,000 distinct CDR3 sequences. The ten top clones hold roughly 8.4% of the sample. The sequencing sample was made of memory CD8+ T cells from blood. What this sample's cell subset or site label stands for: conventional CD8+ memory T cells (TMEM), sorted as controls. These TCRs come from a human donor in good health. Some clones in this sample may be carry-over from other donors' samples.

The CDR3 loop reads CASSPERGALYNEQFF. The chain is built from TRBV9 and TRBJ2-1; there is no DNA to check the TCRdb D call of TRBD2. The CDR3 has 16 residues. From germline, CDR1 is SGDLS and CDR2 YYNGEE.

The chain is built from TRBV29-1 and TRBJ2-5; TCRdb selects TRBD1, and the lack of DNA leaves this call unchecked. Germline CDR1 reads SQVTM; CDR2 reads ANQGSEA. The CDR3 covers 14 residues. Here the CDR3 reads CSGGYARVGETQYF.

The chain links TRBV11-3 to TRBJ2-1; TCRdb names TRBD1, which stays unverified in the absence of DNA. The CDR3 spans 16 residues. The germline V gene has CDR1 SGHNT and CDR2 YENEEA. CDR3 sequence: CASSPGQLKWYNEQFF.

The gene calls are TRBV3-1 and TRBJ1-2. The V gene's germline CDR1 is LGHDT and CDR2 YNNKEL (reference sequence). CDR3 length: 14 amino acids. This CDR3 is CASSQDWRNYGYTF. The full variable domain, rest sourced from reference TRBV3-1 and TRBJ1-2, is DTAVSQTPKYLVTQMGNDKSIKCEQNLGHDTMYWYKQDSKKFLKIMFSYNNKELIINETVPNRFSPKSPDKAHLNLHINSLELGDSAVYFCASSQDWRNYGYTFGSGTRLTVV.

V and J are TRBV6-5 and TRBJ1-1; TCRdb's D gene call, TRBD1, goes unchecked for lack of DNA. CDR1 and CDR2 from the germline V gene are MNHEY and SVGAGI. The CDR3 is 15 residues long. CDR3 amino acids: CASGANGQPNTEAFF.

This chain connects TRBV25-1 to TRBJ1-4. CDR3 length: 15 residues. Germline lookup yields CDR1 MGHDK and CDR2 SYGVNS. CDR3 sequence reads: CASTEPDTQNEKLFF.

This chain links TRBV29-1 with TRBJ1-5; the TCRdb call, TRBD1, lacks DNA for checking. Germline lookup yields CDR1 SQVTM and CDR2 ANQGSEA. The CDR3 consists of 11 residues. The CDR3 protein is CSLGTEMPQHF. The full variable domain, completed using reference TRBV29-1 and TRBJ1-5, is SAVISQKPSRDICQRGTSLTIQCQVDSQVTMMFWYRQQPGQSLTLIATANQGSEATYESGFVIDKFPISRPNLTFSTLTVSNMSPEDSSIYLCSLGTEMPQHFGDGTRLSIL.

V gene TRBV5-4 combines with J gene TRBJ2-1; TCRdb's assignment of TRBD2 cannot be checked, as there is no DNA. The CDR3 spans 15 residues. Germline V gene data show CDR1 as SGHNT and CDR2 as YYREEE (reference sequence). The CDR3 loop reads CASSLGTSGYNEQFF.

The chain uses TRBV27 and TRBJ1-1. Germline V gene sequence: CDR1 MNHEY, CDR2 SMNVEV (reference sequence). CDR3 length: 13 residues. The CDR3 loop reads CASSLVLDTEAFF.

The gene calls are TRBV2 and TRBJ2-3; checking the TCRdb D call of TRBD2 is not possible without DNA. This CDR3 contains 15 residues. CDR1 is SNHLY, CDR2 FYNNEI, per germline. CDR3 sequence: CASRPRGGLTDTQYF.

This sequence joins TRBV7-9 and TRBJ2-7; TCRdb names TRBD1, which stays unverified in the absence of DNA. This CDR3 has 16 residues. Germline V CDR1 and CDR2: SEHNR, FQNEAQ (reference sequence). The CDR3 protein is CASSPHRDMDSYEQYF.

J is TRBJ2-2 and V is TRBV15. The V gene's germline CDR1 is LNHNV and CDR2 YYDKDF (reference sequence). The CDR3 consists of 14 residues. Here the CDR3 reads CATSGVSNTGELFF.

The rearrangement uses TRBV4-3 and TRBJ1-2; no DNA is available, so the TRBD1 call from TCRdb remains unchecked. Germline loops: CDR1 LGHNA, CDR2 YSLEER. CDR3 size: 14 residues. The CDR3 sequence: CASSQTAGGYGYTF.

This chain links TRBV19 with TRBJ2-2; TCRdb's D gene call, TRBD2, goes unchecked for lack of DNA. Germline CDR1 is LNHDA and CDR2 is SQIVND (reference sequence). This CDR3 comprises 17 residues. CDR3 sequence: CASSLGLASLNTGELFF.

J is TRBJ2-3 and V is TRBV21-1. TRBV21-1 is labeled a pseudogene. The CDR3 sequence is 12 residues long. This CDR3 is CASSLFYSSKYF.

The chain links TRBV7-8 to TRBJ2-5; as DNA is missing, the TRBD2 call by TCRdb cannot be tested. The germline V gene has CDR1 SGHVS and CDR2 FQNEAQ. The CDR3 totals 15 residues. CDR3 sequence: CASSVGPSGQETQYF.

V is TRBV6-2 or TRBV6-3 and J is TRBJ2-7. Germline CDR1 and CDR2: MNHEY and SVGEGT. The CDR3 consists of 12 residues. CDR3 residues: CASSTSVYEQYF.

CDR3 in amino acids: CSVDTVNTEAFF. The rearrangement links TRBV29-1 to TRBJ1-1. Looked up from germline, CDR1 is SQVTM and CDR2 is ANQGSEA. The length of the CDR3 is 12 residues. The full variable domain, its missing parts supplied by reference TRBV29-1 and TRBJ1-1, is SAVISQKPSRDICQRGTSLTIQCQVDSQVTMMFWYRQQPGQSLTLIATANQGSEATYESGFVIDKFPISRPNLTFSTLTVSNMSPEDSSIYLCSVDTVNTEAFFGQGTRLTVV.

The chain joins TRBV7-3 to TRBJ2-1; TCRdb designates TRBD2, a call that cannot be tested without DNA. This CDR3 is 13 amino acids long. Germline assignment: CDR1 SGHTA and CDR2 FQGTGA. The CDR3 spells CASSSSSYEGQFF.

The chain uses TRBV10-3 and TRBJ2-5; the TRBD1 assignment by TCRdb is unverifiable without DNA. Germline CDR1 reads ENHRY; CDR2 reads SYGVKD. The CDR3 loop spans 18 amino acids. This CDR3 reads CAISEGTGARVFLETQYF.

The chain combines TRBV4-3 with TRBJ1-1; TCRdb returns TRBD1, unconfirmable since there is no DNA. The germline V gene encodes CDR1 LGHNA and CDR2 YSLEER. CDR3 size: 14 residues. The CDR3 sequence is CASSPGTGDTEAFF.

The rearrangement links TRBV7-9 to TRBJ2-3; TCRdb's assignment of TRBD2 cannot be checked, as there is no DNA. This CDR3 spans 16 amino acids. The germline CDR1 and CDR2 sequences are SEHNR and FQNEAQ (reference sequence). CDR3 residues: CASSPTSGREIDTQYF.

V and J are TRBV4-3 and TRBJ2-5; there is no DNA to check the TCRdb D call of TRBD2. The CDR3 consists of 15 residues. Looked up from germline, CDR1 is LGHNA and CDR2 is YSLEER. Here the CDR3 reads CASSQGSGVQETQYF.

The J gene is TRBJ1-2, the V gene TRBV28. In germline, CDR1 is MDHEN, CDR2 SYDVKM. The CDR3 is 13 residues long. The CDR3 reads CASSFKGFYGYTF.

CDR3 protein: CASSAGMSRVTTNEQFF. V is TRBV11-3 and J is TRBJ2-1; checking the TCRdb D call of TRBD1 is not possible without DNA. The CDR3 has 17 amino acids. Per the germline V gene, CDR1 is SGHNT and CDR2 is YENEEA.

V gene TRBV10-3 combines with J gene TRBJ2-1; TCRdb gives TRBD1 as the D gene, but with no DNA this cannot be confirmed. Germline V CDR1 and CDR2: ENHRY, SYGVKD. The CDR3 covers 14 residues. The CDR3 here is CASIRDISYNEQFF.

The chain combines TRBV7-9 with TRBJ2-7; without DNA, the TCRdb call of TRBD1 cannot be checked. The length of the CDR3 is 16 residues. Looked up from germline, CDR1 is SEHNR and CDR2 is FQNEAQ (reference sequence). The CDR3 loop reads CASSSGLGTGVYEQYF.

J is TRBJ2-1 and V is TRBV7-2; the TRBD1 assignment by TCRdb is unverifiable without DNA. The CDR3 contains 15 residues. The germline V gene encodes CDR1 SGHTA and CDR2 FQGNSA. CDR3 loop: CASSLFQGSNNEQFF.